This TCR beta chain was obtained from a study of blood T cell repertoires in COVID-19. Deletions cut 0 bases from V and 3 bases from J, with 10 bases between. Germline loops: CDR1 SGDLS, CDR2 YYNGEE. This CDR3 is 15 amino acids long. Sequenced by immunoSEQ multiplex PCR; TCRdb stores in-frame clones only, minus some. The sample lists about 79,000 clones; more than 85% were seen once. Sequencing was performed on peripheral blood. The receptor's source is a man between 65 and 80 years old with active or convalescent COVID-19. The rearrangement uses TRBV9 and TRBJ1-5; D gene unclear. The CDR3 sequence is CASSVDPSSNQPQHF. The CDR3 region has the DNA TGTGCCAGCAGCGTAGATCCCAGTTCCAATCAGCCCCAGCATTTT. The variable domain in full, with the rest retrieved from reference TRBV9 and TRBJ1-5, is DSGVTQTPKHLITATGQRVTLRCSPRSGDLSVYWYQQSLDQGLQFLIQYYNGEERAKGNILERFSAQQFPDLHSELNLSSLELGDSALYFCASSVDPSSNQPQHFGDGTRLSIL.